This T cell receptor beta chain was recorded in a study of T cells in Graves' hyperthyroidism and ophthalmopathy. Study conclusions and caveats: Ophthalmopathy got predicted by the model a median roughly 6.4 months before its onset. Most thyroid clonotypes with frequency above 0.001 were detected in blood.

Disease duration under 2 months; hyperthyroidism patients were aged 18 to 65. The germline gives CDR1 MDHEN, CDR2 SYDVKM. The V gene lost 2 bases and the J gene lost 8 bases, with 18 bases spanning the gap. This CDR3 is built from 15 residues. Amplification yielded TCR beta CDR3 regions, with RNA transcripts as the source. Researchers ran a first-round RT-PCR on the TCR CDR3 using the HTBI primer set. TCRdb processed the multiplex PCR reads anew with MiXCR; each CDR3 protein has one entry. The data hold about 350,000 distinct CDR3 sequences, with about a sixth observed a single time. This clonotype showed up many times. The antigen is not known.

The specimen sequenced was blood. V gene TRBV28 combines with J gene TRBJ2-5; D is undetermined. This receptor was obtained from a woman aged 30 to 39 with Graves' hyperthyroidism that later progressed to Graves' ophthalmopathy. CDR3 nucleotide sequence: TGTGCCAGCAGTTTAAGTGTATCTGGTAGGGCAACCCAGTACTTC. Translated: CASSLSVSGRATQYF. The whole variable domain, filled in from reference TRBV28 and TRBJ2-5, reads DVKVTQSSRYLVKRTGEKVFLECVQDMDHENMFWYRQDPGLGLRLIYFSYDVKMKEKGDIPEGYSVSREKKERFSLILESASTNQTSMYLCASSLSVSGRATQYFGPGTRLLVL.